A selection of T cell receptor beta chains follows, all from one sample in a study of CD8 T cells in Susac syndrome. Using its own MiXCR run on the immunoSEQ multiplex PCR reads, TCRdb lists one record per CDR3 protein. The sample has about 85,000 distinct CDR3 sequences; over 90% are singletons. The sample comprised CD8+ T cells from PBMCs. These receptors were obtained from a human donor with Susac syndrome. The conserved cysteine and the conserved F or W are not part of the CDR3 here.

V	CDR3
TRBV20-1	SARLAGDTGELF
TRBV7-9	ASSSPGTGFDEQF
TRBV27	ASSSGANVLT
TRBV5-4	ASSLTGSSYNEQF
TRBV29-1	SVGTQGAGYT
TRBV7-6	ASSLVGQQETQY
TRBV9	ASSGQGSPEAF
TRBV5-4	ASSSPSSQETQY
TRBV13	ASSFPSGRNEQF
TRBV15	ATSRSLQGNTEAF
TRBV29-1	SAQGIYYEQY
TRBV5-1	ASSLAPGGLAGKNEQF
TRBV6-5	ASSYAQTPGSTGELF
TRBV7-9	ASSLAGGFDTQY
TRBV9	ASSLDTGELF
TRBV3-1	ASSQTRPGQETQY
TRBV27	ASSPTAPTGQETQY
TRBV4-3	ASSQDQGSPYEQY
TRBV20-1	SASPRSLAGVNEQF
TRBV20-1	SATRGMVSNQPQH
TRBV5-6	ASSLDSSGGELF
TRBV7-9	ASTGFGRANEQY
TRBV20-1	SAIGVPVPTDTQY
TRBV4-1	ASSQEMGDSGNTIY
TRBV19	ASSMNTASNYGYT
TRBV18	ASSPTGQDTGELF
TRBV29-1	SVDVRGPSNYGYT
TRBV9	ASSVEAVWGSEQF
TRBV5-1	ASSSLEDGEQY